The clone carrying this T cell receptor (beta chain) has at least ten counts. What it recognizes is unknown. Time point described: technical triplicate 1. Sorted libraries came from around 990,000 CD4+ or CD8+ T cells. These data are taken from a study of neurological immune-mediated disorders. Whole-study findings and limits: The absence of any CDR3 amino acid sequence shared by expanded clones across subjects suggests that repertoires were private in all groups.

Each TCR transcript was tagged with a 10-nucleotide random UMI during 5'RACE. Whenever a sequencing run was performed, it yielded over 170 million TCR-beta sequences from 15-18 subjects. TCRdb re-called the 5' RACE reads with MiXCR, one entry per CDR3 protein. The sample holds 25,000 or so distinct CDR3 sequences; less than 15% are singletons and the top ten take about 5.5%. V was clipped by 4 bases and J by 4 bases; unmatched bases: 9. The length of the CDR3 is 15 residues. Germline V lookup: CDR1 SQVTM, CDR2 ANQGSEA. The chain joins TRBV29-1 to TRBJ2-1, with 8 positions matching TRBD2. The source is a female donor with HTLV-1-associated myelopathy (HAM/TSP). Sequencing was done on a sample of CD4+ T cells from blood. The CDR3 DNA reads TGCAGCGTTGGGGTGGGGACTAGGGCGTACAATGAGCAGTTCTTC. Amino acids: CSVGVGTRAYNEQFF.